The 11 T cell receptor beta chains below all came from one sample that was sequenced in a study of blood T cell repertoires in COVID-19. Sequenced by immunoSEQ multiplex PCR; TCRdb stores in-frame clones only, minus some. The sample shows roughly 55,000 clones, roughly four fifths of them seen only once. Material for sequencing was peripheral blood. These receptors all come from a woman in her sixties or seventies with acute or convalescent COVID-19.

The chain recombines TRBV15 with TRBJ1-1; no clear D gene. The V gene lost 1 base and the J gene lost 1 base, with 10 bases spanning the gap. The CDR3 has 15 amino acids. Germline V gene sequence: CDR1 LNHNV, CDR2 YYDKDF (reference sequence). CDR3 in DNA: TGTGCCACCAGCAGAGGACACCAGACGAACACTGAAGCTTTCTTT. Its translation: CATSRGHQTNTEAFF.

This chain connects TRBV28 to TRBJ1-4, with TRBD1 matching over 7 bases. The CDR3 totals 14 residues. Losses at the gene ends were 7 bases for V and 5 bases for J; bases not matched to a gene: 7. Per germline, CDR1 MDHEN and CDR2 SYDVKM. The CDR3 nucleotides are TGTGCCAGCAACCAGGGGGACACCAATGAAAAACTGTTTTTT. It translates to CASNQGDTNEKLFF.

On this clone itself: Distinct nucleotide sequences in the sample also encode this CDR3. The J gene is TRBJ1-2, the V gene TRBV28; D gene unclear. The V gene lost 2 bases and the J gene lost 2 bases, with 3 bases spanning the gap. CDR1 is MDHEN and CDR2 is SYDVKM in the germline V gene. The length of the CDR3 is 12 residues. The CDR3 region is CASSLSNYGYTF. Written as DNA, the CDR3 is TGTGCCAGCAGTTTAAGCAACTATGGCTACACCTTC.

The V and J genes are TRBV14 and TRBJ2-1; 11 bases align to TRBD2. Germline CDR1 reads SGHDN; CDR2 reads FVKESK. This CDR3 region has 15 residues. Unmatched junction bases numbered 6, after V lost 6 bases and J lost 5 bases. Here the CDR3 reads CASRIAGGLNNEQFF. CDR3 coding DNA: TGTGCCAGCAGAATAGCGGGAGGGCTCAACAATGAGCAGTTCTTC.

V is TRBV15 and J is TRBJ2-3; unclear D gene. The CDR3 runs to 13 residues. Per the germline V gene, CDR1 is LNHNV and CDR2 is YYDKDF (reference sequence). V lost 2 bases, J lost 1 base, and 4 bases lay in between. The CDR3 reads CATSRRGTDTQYF. The CDR3 nucleotides are TGTGCCACCAGCAGACGGGGCACAGATACGCAGTATTTT.

In its sample, this clone was seen a few times. CDR3: CASSLFPWDRVKNSPLHF. The CDR3 DNA reads TGTGCCAGCAGCTTATTCCCCTGGGACAGAGTAAAGAATTCACCCCTCCACTTT. The rearrangement uses TRBV7-8 and TRBJ1-6; 7 positions match TRBD1. CDR3 length equals 18 residues. The V and J ends lost 2 bases and 7 bases, in that order; junction bases with no gene match: 14. Germline V gives CDR1 SGHVS, CDR2 FQNEAQ.

This clone was observed a few times. The gene calls are TRBV10-2 and TRBJ2-7; 9 nucleotides align to TRBD2. CDR1 and CDR2 (germline): WSHSY, SAAADI. The V and J ends lost 2 bases and 2 bases, in that order; junction bases with no gene match: 7. The CDR3 runs 16 residues. This CDR3 reads CASSEAPSGITYEQYF. Written as DNA, the CDR3 is TGCGCCAGCAGTGAGGCACCTAGCGGGATTACCTACGAGCAGTACTTC.

The CDR3, as DNA: TGTGCCAGCAGTGACAGGGACTTGAACACTGAAGCTTTCTTT. This sequence encodes CASSDRDLNTEAFF. The rearrangement links TRBV2 to TRBJ1-1; a weak D match, TRBD1 (5 bases). In germline, CDR1 is SNHLY, CDR2 FYNNEI. V lost 3 bases, J lost 0 bases, and 8 bases lay in between. The CDR3 has 14 residues.

This chain joins TRBV18 and TRBJ1-1; possible D gene TRBD1, 6 bases. V lost 5 bases to trimming and J lost 1 base, with 11 bases between them. The CDR3 has 14 residues. Germline V gives CDR1 KGHSH, CDR2 LQKENI. CDR3 region: CASSTQQGNTEAFF. Written as DNA, the CDR3 is TGTGCCAGCTCAACCCAACAGGGGAACACTGAAGCTTTCTTT.

In its sample, this clone was seen once. J is TRBJ2-7 and V is TRBV5-1, with D hard to call. Germline assignment: CDR1 SGHRS and CDR2 YFSETQ. The germline V and J ends were trimmed by 3 bases and 2 bases, with 6 bases remaining between them. The CDR3 has 12 residues. The CDR3 sequence is CASSSNTYEQYF. CDR3 sequence (DNA): TGCGCCAGCAGCTCAAACACCTACGAGCAGTACTTC.

This clone has just one count. The chain is built from TRBV7-3 and TRBJ1-6, with D perhaps TRBD1 (5 bases). Germline V gives CDR1 SGHTA, CDR2 FQGTGA. V gave up 2 bases and J gave up 4 bases, with 6 bases separating them. The CDR3 extends over 14 amino acids. The CDR3 spells CASSLSGYNSPLHF. The CDR3, as DNA: TGTGCCAGCAGCTTATCAGGGTATAATTCACCCCTCCACTTT.